This TCR beta chain comes out of a study of blood T cell repertoires in COVID-19 (dated by TCRdb to 2020 to 2022). Looking at the study overall: Samples covering the acute and convalescent phases of COVID-19 were provided by collaborators in the United States, Italy and Spain. The prospective study material was composed of cDNA or gDNA derived from T cells, B-cell-depleted T cells, or PBMCs. The repertoires were released in a freely available public database meant as a resource for research on the immune response to SARS-CoV-2. Where available, HLA class I and class II types were taken from metadata supplied by the sample provider and were not determined by assay-based typing. The samples were drawn from two sources: the first 160 participants of the ongoing ImmuneRACE study, and over 950 subjects contributed by 6 global collaborators. The dataset comprised deeply sampled blood TCRbeta repertoires from subjects exposed to, actively infected with, or recovered from COVID-19. The sample metadata nearly always contained a de-identified subject ID, COVID-19 status, age in years and sex.

In Seattle, one collaborating source enrolled patients while the infection was active and tracked those patients longitudinally over the course of disease. Whole blood was collected in K2EDTA tubes by collaborating institutions according to the institutions' own protocols. For TCRbeta analysis, collaborators shipped samples in one of three forms: frozen whole blood, isolated PBMCs, or DNA extracted from either of those sample types. Overall results and qualifications from the work: The amount of clinical and demographic metadata varied by source and participant and was provided uncurated.

Trimming removed 5 bases from V and 5 bases from J, leaving 9 bases between the germline ends. The CDR3 contains 12 residues, cysteine and phenylalanine counted. Just the 36-base CDR3 DNA is kept, in frame starting at base 1. The germline V gene specifies SNHLY as CDR1 and FYNNEI as CDR2. Comments on this clone: No cognate antigen has been identified for it. Per-base quality was not reported, and no clone a single base away is much larger than it.

The immunoSEQ Assay, a bias-controlled multiplex PCR, was used to amplify TCRbeta CDR3 regions from genomic DNA. Concerning the study's data processing: Nucleated cell counts per sample were estimated from amplification of reference gene primers within the assay. To quantify the absolute abundance of each unique TCRbeta CDR3 rearrangement, sequence reads were collapsed and filtered. For each sample, productive Simpson clonality was calculated by taking the square root of Simpson's diversity index across productive rearrangements. As stored in TCRdb, this immuneACCESS dataset retains in-frame rearrangements with V and J assigned. A fraction of the clones does not appear; measured against another copy, unresolved V genes explain less than half of the discrepancy, and the remainder lacks a known reason. V and J calls and clone size follow that table, whereas D and trimming were derived from the DNA. This sample gives approximately 500,000 clones in total; around 90% of them show up just once. The leading ten clones occupy around 7.8% of the sample.

Sequenced input: peripheral blood. This sequence uses TRBV2 and TRBJ1-2, with the D gene too uncertain to name. The TCR comes from a woman between 50 and 59 years old with COVID-19, enrolled during active disease. The CDR3 protein: CASSPRAYGYTF. At the DNA level, the sequence is TGTGCCAGCAGTCCTCGAGCGTATGGCTACACCTTC. With all but the CDR3 taken from the reference TRBV2 and TRBJ1-2 genes, the full variable domain is: EPEVTQTPSHQVTQMGQEVILRCVPISNHLYFYWYRQILGQKVEFLVSFYNNEISEKSEIFDDQFSVERPDGSNFTLKIRSTKLEDSAMYFCASSPRAYGYTFGSGTRLTVV.